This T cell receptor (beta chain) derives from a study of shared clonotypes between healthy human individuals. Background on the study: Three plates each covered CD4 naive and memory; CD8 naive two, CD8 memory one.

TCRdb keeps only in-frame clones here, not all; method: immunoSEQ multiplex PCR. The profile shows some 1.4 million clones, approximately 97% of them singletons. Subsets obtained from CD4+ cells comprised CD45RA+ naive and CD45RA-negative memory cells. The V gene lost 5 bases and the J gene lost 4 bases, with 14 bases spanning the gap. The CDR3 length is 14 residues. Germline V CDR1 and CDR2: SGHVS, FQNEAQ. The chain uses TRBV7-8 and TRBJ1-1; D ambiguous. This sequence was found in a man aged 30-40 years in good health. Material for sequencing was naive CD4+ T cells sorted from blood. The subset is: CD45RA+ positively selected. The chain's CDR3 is CASSEIAGSTEAFF. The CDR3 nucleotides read TGTGCCAGCAGCGAAATCGCGGGGTCCACTGAAGCTTTCTTT.